Here is one T cell receptor beta chain with its context. Its antigen is still unknown. The record originates from a study of cytotoxic CD8 clonotypes in ibrutinib-treated CLL. Study observations and caveats: Collection times varied between progressing and sustained-remission patients. In comparison with age-matched healthy donors, baseline clonality was higher and tracked circulating CD8+ T-cell counts.

TCRdb keeps only in-frame clones here, not all; method: immunoSEQ multiplex PCR. Altogether 250,000 to 350,000 clones are present, more than 70% being singletons, with the ten largest covering about 5.8%. Germline values: CDR1 SQVTM, CDR2 ANQGSEA. The CDR3 loop spans 16 amino acids. The clonotype was recovered from a human donor with chronic lymphocytic leukemia. The rearrangement links TRBV29-1 to TRBJ2-3; D is possibly TRBD2 (5 bases). The specimen comprised PBMCs, sampled at disease progression, from a patient treated with ibrutinib. CDR3 DNA: TGCACCGTGGGTTGGACCTCCGGGATTTTCACAGATACGCAGTATTTT. It specifies CTVGWTSGIFTDTQYF.